Included here is one TCR beta chain sequence, with context. CDR1 is MNHEY and CDR2 is SVGAGI in the germline V gene. This CDR3 is 14 amino acids long. The V gene lost 6 bases and the J gene lost 1 base, with 11 bases spanning the gap. The data belong to a study of blood T cell repertoires in COVID-19. Study-wide background: T cells, B-cell-depleted T cells, or PBMCs provided the cDNA or gDNA that served as material.

It was during active infection that Seattle patients were enrolled and then longitudinally followed. Per the original methods: How many nucleated cells were present was estimated from reference gene primer amplification. Only in-frame clones appear in the TCRdb table, and some are missing; sequencing was by immunoSEQ multiplex PCR. V and J calls and clone size follow that table, whereas D and trimming were derived from the DNA. The data hold roughly 140,000 clones, with 75% to 90% observed a single time. The sequenced sample was peripheral blood. The rearrangement uses TRBV6-5 and TRBJ2-3, with TRBD2 as a possible D gene (5 bases). This TCR was recovered from a woman aged 55-69 years with COVID-19, enrolled during active disease. In DNA form, the CDR3 reads TGTGCCAGCAGGGGAGCGGTCGGCACAGATACGCAGTATTTT. Its translation is CASRGAVGTDTQYF.